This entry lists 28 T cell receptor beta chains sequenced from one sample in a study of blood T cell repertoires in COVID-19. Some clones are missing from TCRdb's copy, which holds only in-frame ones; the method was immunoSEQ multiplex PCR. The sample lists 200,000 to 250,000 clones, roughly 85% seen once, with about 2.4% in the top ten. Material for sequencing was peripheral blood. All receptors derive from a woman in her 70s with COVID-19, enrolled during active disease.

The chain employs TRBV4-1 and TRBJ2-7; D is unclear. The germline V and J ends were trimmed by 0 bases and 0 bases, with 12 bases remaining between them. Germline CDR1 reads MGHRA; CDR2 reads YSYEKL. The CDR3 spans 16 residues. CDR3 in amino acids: CASSQDQMRSSYEQYF. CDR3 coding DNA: TGCGCCAGCAGCCAAGACCAAATGAGGAGCTCCTACGAGCAGTACTTC.

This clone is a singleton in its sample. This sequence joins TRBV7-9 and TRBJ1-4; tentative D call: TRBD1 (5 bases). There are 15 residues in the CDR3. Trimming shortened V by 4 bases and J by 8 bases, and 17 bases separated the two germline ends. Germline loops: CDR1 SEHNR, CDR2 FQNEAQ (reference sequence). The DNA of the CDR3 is TGTGCCAGCAGCTCCACGGGGGGTTTCGGGGAAAAACTGTTTTTT. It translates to CASSSTGGFGEKLFF.

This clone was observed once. CDR3 sequence reads: CASSLLLGLGTGGEQYF. The CDR3 DNA reads as TGTGCCAGCAGCCTACTTTTAGGTTTGGGGACCGGGGGGGAGCAGTACTTC. The rearrangement joins TRBV7-2 to TRBJ2-7; 7 bases match TRBD2. This CDR3 is built from 17 residues. The ends lost 5 bases at V and 7 bases at J; junction bases unmatched: 20. Germline lookup yields CDR1 SGHTA and CDR2 FQGNSA. Complete variable domain (other parts from reference TRBV7-2 and TRBJ2-7): GAGVSQSPSNKVTEKGKDVELRCDPISGHTALYWYRQSLGQGLEFLIYFQGNSAPDKSGLPSDRFSAERTGGSVSTLTIQRTQQEDSAVYLCASSLLLGLGTGGEQYFGPGTRLTVT.

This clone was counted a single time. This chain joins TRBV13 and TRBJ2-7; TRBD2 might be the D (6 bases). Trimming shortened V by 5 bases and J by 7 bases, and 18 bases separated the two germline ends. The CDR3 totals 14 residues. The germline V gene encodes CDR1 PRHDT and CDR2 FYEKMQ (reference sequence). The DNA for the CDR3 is TGTGCCAGCAGCCCCCCGGGGGAGCGAGGAGAGCAGTACTTC. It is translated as CASSPPGERGEQYF.

CDR3 loop: CASSGFRGDTGELFF. The DNA of the CDR3 is TGTGCCAGCAGCGGTTTCAGGGGCGACACCGGGGAGCTGTTTTTT. The chain is built from TRBV9 and TRBJ2-2, with D maybe TRBD1 (6 bases). Germline assignment: CDR1 SGDLS and CDR2 YYNGEE. V was pared by 3 bases and J by 3 bases, with 12 bases between. The CDR3 spans 15 residues.

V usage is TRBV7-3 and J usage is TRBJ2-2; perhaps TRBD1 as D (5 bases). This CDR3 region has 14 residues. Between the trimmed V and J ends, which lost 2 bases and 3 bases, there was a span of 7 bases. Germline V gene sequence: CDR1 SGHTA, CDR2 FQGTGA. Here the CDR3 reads CASSLEGDTGELFF. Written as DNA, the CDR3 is TGTGCCAGCAGCTTAGAAGGGGACACCGGGGAGCTGTTTTTT.

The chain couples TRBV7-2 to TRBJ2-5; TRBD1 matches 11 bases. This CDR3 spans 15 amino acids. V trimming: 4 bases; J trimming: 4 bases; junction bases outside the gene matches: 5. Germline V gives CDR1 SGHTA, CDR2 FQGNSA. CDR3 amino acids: CASSSRTGGRETQYF. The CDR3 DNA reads TGTGCCAGCAGCTCCCGGACAGGGGGCCGAGAGACCCAGTACTTC.

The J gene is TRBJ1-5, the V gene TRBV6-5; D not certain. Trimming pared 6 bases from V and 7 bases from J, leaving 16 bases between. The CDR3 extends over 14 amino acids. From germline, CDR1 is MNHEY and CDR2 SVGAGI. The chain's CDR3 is CASSPYGEGQPQHF. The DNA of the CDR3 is TGTGCCAGCAGCCCCTACGGGGAAGGGCAGCCCCAGCATTTT.

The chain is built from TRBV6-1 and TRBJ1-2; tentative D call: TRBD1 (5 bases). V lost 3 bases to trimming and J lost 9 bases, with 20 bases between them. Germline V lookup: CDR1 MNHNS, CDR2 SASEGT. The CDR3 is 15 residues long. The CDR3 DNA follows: TGTGCCAGCAGTGATGGAGGGACCCTCTTCCGCAGCTACACCTTC. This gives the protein CASSDGGTLFRSYTF.

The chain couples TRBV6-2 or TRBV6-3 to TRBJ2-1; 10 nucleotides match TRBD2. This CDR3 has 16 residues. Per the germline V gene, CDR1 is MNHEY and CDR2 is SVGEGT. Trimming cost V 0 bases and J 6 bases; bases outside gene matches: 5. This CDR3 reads CASSYSKASGGNEQFF. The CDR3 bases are TGTGCCAGCAGTTACTCGAAGGCTAGCGGGGGCAATGAGCAGTTCTTC.

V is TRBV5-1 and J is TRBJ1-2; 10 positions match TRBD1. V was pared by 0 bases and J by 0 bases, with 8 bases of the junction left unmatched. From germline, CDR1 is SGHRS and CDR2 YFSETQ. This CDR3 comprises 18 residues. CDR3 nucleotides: TGCGCCAGCAGCTTGGGGGACAGGGGCGCTTCGGCTAACTATGGCTACACCTTC. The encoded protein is CASSLGDRGASANYGYTF.

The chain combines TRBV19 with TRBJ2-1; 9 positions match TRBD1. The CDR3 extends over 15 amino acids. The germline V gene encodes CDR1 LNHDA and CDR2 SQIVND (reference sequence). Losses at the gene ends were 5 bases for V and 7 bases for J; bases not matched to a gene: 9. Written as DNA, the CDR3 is TGTGCCAGTAGTCCAAAAGGGACAGGGTGGAATGAGCAGTTCTTC. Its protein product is CASSPKGTGWNEQFF.

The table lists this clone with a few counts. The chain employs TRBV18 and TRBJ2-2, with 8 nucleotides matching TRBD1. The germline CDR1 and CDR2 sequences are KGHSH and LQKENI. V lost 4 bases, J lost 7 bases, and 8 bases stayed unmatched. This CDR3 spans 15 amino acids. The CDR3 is CASSRETGANGELFF. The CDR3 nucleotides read TGTGCCAGCTCACGAGAGACAGGGGCCAACGGGGAGCTGTTTTTT.

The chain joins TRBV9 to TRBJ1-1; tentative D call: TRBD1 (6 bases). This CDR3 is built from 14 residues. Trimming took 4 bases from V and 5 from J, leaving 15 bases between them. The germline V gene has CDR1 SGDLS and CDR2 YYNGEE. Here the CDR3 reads CASSQGPRGTEAFF. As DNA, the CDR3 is TGTGCCAGCAGCCAGGGGCCGAGGGGAACTGAAGCTTTCTTT.

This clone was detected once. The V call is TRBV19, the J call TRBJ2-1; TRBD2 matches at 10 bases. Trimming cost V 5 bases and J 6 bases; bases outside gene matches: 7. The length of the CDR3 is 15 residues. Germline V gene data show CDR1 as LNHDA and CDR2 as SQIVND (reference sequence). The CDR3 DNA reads TGTGCCAGTAGTCCCCCTAGCGGGAGTTCCAATGAGCAGTTCTTC. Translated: CASSPPSGSSNEQFF.

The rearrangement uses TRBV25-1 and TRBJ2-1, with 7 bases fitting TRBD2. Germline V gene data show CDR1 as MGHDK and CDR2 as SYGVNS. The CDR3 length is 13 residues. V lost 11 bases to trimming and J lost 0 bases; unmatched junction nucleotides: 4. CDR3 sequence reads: CAVAGGSYNEQFF. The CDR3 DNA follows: TGTGCCGTAGCGGGCGGCTCCTACAATGAGCAGTTCTTC.

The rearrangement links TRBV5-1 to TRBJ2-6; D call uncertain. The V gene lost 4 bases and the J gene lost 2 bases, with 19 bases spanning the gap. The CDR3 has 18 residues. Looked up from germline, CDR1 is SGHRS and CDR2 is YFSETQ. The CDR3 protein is CASSLSSRSTTGANVLTF. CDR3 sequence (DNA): TGCGCCAGCAGCCTCTCTTCCCGATCGACAACTGGGGCCAACGTCCTGACTTTC.

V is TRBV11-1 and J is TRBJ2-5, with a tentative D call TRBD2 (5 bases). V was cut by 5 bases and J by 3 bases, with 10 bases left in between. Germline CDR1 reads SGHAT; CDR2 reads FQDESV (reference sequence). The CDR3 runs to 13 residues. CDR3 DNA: TGTGCCAGCAGCAGGACTGGAAAAGAGACCCAGTACTTC. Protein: CASSRTGKETQYF.

The CDR3 loop reads CASSLGGWGGRTDTQYF. CDR3 in DNA: TGTGCCAGCAGCTTAGGAGGCTGGGGGGGCCGCACAGATACGCAGTATTTT. This chain joins TRBV11-3 and TRBJ2-3; possibly TRBD2 for D (7 bases). Germline CDR1 is SGHNT and CDR2 is YENEEA. CDR3 length: 17 residues. V lost 1 base and J lost 1, with 15 bases in between.

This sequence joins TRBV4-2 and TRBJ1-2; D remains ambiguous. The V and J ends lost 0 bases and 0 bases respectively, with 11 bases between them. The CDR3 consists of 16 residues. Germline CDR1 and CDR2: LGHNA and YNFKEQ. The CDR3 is CASSQDGSPTNYGYTF. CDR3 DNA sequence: TGTGCCAGCAGCCAAGACGGTAGCCCGACTAACTATGGCTACACCTTC.

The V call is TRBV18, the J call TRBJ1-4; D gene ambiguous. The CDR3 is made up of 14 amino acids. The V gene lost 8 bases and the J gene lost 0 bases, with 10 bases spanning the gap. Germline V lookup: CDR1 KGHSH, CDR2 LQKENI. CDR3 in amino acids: CASTPIATNEKLFF. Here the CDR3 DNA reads TGTGCCAGCACTCCAATCGCAACTAATGAAAAACTGTTTTTT.

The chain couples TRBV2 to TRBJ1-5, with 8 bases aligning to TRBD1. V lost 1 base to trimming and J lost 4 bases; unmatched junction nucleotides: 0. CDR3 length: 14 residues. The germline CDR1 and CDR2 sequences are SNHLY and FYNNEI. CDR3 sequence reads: CASSEGTGNQPQHF. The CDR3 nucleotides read TGTGCCAGCAGTGAAGGGACAGGGAATCAGCCCCAGCATTTT.

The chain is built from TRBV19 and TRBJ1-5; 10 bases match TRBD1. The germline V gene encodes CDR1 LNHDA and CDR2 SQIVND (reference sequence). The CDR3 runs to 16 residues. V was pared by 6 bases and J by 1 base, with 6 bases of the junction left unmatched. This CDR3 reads CASRSGQGLSNQPQHF. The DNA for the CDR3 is TGTGCCAGTAGATCGGGACAGGGGCTCAGCAATCAGCCCCAGCATTTT.

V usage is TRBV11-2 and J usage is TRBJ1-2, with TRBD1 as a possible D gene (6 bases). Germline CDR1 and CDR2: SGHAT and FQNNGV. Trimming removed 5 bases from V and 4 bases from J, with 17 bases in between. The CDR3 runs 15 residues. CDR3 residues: CASSDLGGRGYGYTF. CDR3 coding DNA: TGTGCCAGCAGCGACCTAGGGGGGAGGGGCTATGGCTACACCTTC.

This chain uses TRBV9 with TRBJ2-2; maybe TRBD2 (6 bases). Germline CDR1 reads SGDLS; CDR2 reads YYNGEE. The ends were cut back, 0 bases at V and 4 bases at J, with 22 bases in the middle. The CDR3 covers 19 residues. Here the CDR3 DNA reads TGTGCCAGCAGCGTAGGGAGGATGTTAAGTGGGGGAGGCACCGGGGAGCTGTTTTTT. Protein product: CASSVGRMLSGGGTGELFF.

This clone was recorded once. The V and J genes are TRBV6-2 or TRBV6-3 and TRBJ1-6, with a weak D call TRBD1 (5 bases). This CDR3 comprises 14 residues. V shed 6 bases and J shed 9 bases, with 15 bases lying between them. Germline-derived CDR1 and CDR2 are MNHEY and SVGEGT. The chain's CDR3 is CASSWTRAGSPLHF. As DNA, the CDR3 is TGTGCCAGCAGCTGGACAAGGGCCGGTTCACCCCTCCACTTT.

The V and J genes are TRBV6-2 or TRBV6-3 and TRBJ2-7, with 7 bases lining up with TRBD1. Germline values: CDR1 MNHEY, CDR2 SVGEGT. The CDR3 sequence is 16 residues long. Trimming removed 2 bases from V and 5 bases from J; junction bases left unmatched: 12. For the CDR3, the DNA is TGTGCCAGCAGTTACGGTCCGGGACAGTGGGACAACGAGCAGTACTTC. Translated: CASSYGPGQWDNEQYF.

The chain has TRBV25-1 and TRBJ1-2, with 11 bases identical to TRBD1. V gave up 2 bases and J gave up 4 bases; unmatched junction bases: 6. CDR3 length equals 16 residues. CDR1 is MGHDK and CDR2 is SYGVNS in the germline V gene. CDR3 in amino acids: CASSEHPGTGGYGYTF. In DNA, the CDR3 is TGTGCCAGCAGTGAACACCCCGGGACAGGGGGCTATGGCTACACCTTC.